These 17 T cell receptor beta chains share one sample of origin, sequenced in a study of blood T cells in healthy people across ages. A second PCR of 7 to 11 cycles used a sample-barcoded 5' primer and a J-beta primer mix. TCRdb re-called the 5' RACE reads with MiXCR, one entry per CDR3 protein. Found here are 710,000 or so distinct CDR3 sequences, about 20% of them singletons; the top ten hold about 20%. Sequenced: blood. The receptors here all came from a man in his sixties or seventies in good health.

The rearrangement joins TRBV20-1 to TRBJ2-3, with TRBD2 matching 14 bases. There are 17 residues in the CDR3. Per germline, CDR1 DFQATT and CDR2 SNEGSKA (reference sequence). The V segment lost 5 bases and the J segment 6 bases; nucleotides outside the gene matches: 13. CDR3 region: CSAPKVKGTSGGDTQYF. In DNA form, the CDR3 reads TGCAGTGCTCCAAAAGTAAAGGGGACTAGCGGGGGTGATACGCAGTATTTT.

This clonotype was observed a few times. This rearrangement joins TRBV28 to TRBJ2-3; 9 bases agree with TRBD1. CDR1 is MDHEN, CDR2 SYDVKM, per germline. CDR3 length equals 13 residues. V lost 7 bases to trimming and J lost 4 bases; unmatched junction nucleotides: 3. Written as DNA, the CDR3 is TGTGCCAGCACCACAGGGGGCCCAGATACGCAGTATTTT. This gives the protein CASTTGGPDTQYF.

This clonotype was counted only a few times. The V and J genes are TRBV5-1 and TRBJ2-3, with D possibly called TRBD1 or TRBD2 (6 bases each). Trimming shortened V by 6 bases and J by 3 bases, and 14 bases separated the two germline ends. The CDR3 totals 14 residues. Per germline, CDR1 SGHRS and CDR2 YFSETQ. DNA of the CDR3: TGCGCCAGCAACCCGGGGGCGGGGACAGATACGCAGTATTTT. It encodes CASNPGAGTDTQYF.

J is TRBJ1-1 and V is TRBV11-2, with 11 bases lining up with TRBD1. V dropped 5 bases and J dropped 6; count of bases not matched to a gene: 5. The CDR3 length is 14 residues. In germline, CDR1 is SGHAT, CDR2 FQNNGV. The CDR3 DNA sequence: TGTGCCAGCAGCATCACGGGACAGGGGGCTGAAGCTTTCTTT. Protein product: CASSITGQGAEAFF.

The J gene is TRBJ2-5, the V gene TRBV5-1, with TRBD2 identical over 9 bases. CDR3 size: 16 residues. Germline loops: CDR1 SGHRS, CDR2 YFSETQ. V lost 1 base and J lost 1; bases outside the gene matches: 5. The CDR3 coding sequence is TGCGCCAGCAGCTTGATGGGACTAGCTCTCCAAGAGACCCAGTACTTC. Amino acids: CASSLMGLALQETQYF.

V and J are TRBV10-3 and TRBJ2-2; weak D call: TRBD2 (6 bases). The CDR3 runs to 16 residues. Germline CDR1 is ENHRY and CDR2 is SYGVKD. Trimming shortened V by 0 bases and J by 2 bases, and 10 bases separated the two germline ends. The CDR3 protein is CAISESAGYNTGELFF. The CDR3 DNA reads TGTGCCATCAGTGAGTCCGCGGGGTATAACACCGGGGAGCTGTTTTTT.

This chain links TRBV3-1 with TRBJ1-2, with D possibly matching TRBD1 (5 bases). V was cut by 4 bases and J by 3 bases, with 12 bases left in between. Germline CDR1 is LGHDT and CDR2 is YNNKEL (reference sequence). This CDR3 has 14 residues. Written as DNA, the CDR3 is TGTGCCAGCAGCCCCCTAGGGGCCTACTATGGCTACACCTTC. Translating gives CASSPLGAYYGYTF.

This clonotype was observed a handful of times. V usage is TRBV19 and J usage is TRBJ2-1; weak D call: TRBD2 (5 bases). With 7 bases removed from V and 1 base from J, the gap between germline ends came to 8 bases. The CDR3 spans 13 residues. Germline V gene data show CDR1 as LNHDA and CDR2 as SQIVND (reference sequence). CDR3 residues: CASKAASYNEQFF. The CDR3, as DNA: TGTGCCAGTAAAGCGGCTTCCTACAATGAGCAGTTCTTC.

The gene calls are TRBV28 and TRBJ2-7; TRBD1 aligns across 7 bases. Trimming took 8 bases from V and 2 from J; bases not matched to a gene: 9. The CDR3 has 14 amino acids. The germline V gene encodes CDR1 MDHEN and CDR2 SYDVKM. DNA for the CDR3: TGTGCCAGCCATGAGAACGGACAGGCCTACGAGCAGTACTTC. This sequence encodes CASHENGQAYEQYF.

This clonotype has just a few counts. V usage is TRBV27 and J usage is TRBJ2-4; the D gene is possibly TRBD2 (5 bases). This CDR3 comprises 16 residues. V lost 5 bases, J lost 0 bases, and 14 bases lay in between. From germline, CDR1 is MNHEY and CDR2 SMNVEV (reference sequence). CDR3 bases: TGTGCCAGCAGTGAAATAACGGGGAGAGCCAAAAACATTCAGTACTTC. Protein: CASSEITGRAKNIQYF.

This clonotype was observed a handful of times. The chain recombines TRBV3-1 with TRBJ2-5; D unclear. Germline loops: CDR1 LGHDT, CDR2 YNNKEL (reference sequence). This CDR3 contains 13 residues. The V end was cut by 4 bases, the J end by 4 bases, with 10 bases between. CDR3 residues: CASSLFSGETQYF. The DNA of the CDR3 is TGTGCCAGCAGCCTTTTTTCGGGAGAGACCCAGTACTTC.

The chain is built from TRBV5-1 and TRBJ2-2, with D tentatively TRBD1 (6 bases). CDR3 size: 15 residues. Germline loops: CDR1 SGHRS, CDR2 YFSETQ. V shed 5 bases and J shed 1 base, with 12 bases lying between them. CDR3 bases: TGCGCCAGCAGATTAGTGACAGGGAACACCGGGGAGCTGTTTTTT. It specifies CASRLVTGNTGELFF.

This rearrangement joins TRBV20-1 to TRBJ1-5; D perhaps matches TRBD1 (6 bases). V dropped 0 bases and J dropped 8 bases, with 17 bases sitting between them. The CDR3 has 15 amino acids. CDR1 DFQATT and CDR2 SNEGSKA come from the germline V gene (reference sequence). CDR3: CSARDRGDFIEPQHF. In DNA, the CDR3 is TGCAGTGCTAGAGATAGGGGGGACTTCATAGAGCCCCAGCATTTT.

This clonotype was counted many times. The V and J genes are TRBV2 and TRBJ2-7, with 7 bases fitting TRBD1. The J segment lost 3 bases and the V segment lost 7 bases, leaving 9 bases of the junction unmatched. The CDR3 is 14 amino acids. The germline V gene has CDR1 SNHLY and CDR2 FYNNEI. The CDR3 sequence is CASTPRDRNYEQYF. In nucleotides, the CDR3 is TGTGCCAGCACCCCCCGGGACAGAAACTACGAGCAGTACTTC.

This clonotype was recorded a few times. The J gene is TRBJ2-4, the V gene TRBV24-1; D tentatively reads TRBD1 or TRBD2 (5 bases each). The CDR3 covers 13 residues. Germline lookup yields CDR1 KGHDR and CDR2 SFDVKD. Trimming cost V 8 bases and J 5 bases, with 12 bases left between them. The CDR3 DNA follows: TGTGCCACCATTCGAGAGGGGCAAAACATTCAGTACTTC. The encoded protein is CATIREGQNIQYF.

This clonotype turned up a few times. The rearrangement links TRBV19 to TRBJ2-3; no definite D call. The CDR3 extends over 15 amino acids. Germline CDR1 reads LNHDA; CDR2 reads SQIVND (reference sequence). V gave up 7 bases and J gave up 2 bases, with 16 bases separating them. The DNA of the CDR3 is TGTGCCAGTAAGAGACGAGATTATTTCACAGATACGCAGTATTTT. It encodes CASKRRDYFTDTQYF.

Turning to this clonotype: Sequence at one end of the junction differs from germline and may be a read error. The J gene is TRBJ2-1, the V gene TRBV15, with 9 positions matching TRBD2. Germline V gene sequence: CDR1 LNHNV, CDR2 YYDKDF (reference sequence). The CDR3 loop spans 17 amino acids. The CDR3 nucleotides are TGTGCCGCCAGCAGTCACGCCAGCGGGAGGATATACAATGAGCAGTTCTTC. Amino acids: CAASSHASGRIYNEQFF.